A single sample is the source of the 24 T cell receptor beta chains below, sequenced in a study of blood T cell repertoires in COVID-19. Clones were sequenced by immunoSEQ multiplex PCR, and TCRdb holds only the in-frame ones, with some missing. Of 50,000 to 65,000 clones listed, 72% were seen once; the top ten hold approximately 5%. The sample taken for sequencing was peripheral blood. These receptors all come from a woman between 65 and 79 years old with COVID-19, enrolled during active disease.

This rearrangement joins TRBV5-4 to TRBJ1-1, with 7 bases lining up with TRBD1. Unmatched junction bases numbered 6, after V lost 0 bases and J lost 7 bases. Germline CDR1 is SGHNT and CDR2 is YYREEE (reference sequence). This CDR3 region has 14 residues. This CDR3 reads CASSLDQGEFEAFF. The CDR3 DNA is TGTGCCAGCAGCTTGGACCAGGGGGAATTTGAAGCTTTCTTT.

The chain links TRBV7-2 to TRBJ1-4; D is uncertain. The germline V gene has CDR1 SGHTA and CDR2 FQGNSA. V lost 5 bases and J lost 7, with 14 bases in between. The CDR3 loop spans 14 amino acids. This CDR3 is CASSHTGLGEKLFF. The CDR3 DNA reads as TGTGCCAGCAGCCACACGGGGTTGGGTGAAAAACTGTTTTTT.

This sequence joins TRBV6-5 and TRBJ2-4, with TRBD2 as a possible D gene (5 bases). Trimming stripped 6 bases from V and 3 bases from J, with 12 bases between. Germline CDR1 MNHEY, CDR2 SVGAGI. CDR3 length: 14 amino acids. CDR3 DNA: TGTGCCAGCAGGCGACTAACGAACAAAAACATTCAGTACTTC. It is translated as CASRRLTNKNIQYF.

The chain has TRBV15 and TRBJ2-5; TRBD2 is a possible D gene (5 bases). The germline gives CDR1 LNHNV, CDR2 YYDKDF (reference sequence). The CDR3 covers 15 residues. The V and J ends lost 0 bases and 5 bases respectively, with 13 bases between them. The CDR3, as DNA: TGTGCCACCAGCAGAGATCGGGGTCGAGGCGAGACCCAGTACTTC. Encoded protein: CATSRDRGRGETQYF.

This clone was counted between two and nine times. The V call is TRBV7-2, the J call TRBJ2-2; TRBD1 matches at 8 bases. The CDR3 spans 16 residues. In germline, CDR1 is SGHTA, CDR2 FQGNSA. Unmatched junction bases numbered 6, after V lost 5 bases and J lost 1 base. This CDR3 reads CASSPGTGLNTGELFF. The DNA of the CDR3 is TGTGCCAGCAGCCCCGGGACAGGCCTGAACACCGGGGAGCTGTTTTTT. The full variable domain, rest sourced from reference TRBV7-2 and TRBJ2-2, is GAGVSQSPSNKVTEKGKDVELRCDPISGHTALYWYRQSLGQGLEFLIYFQGNSAPDKSGLPSDRFSAERTGGSVSTLTIQRTQQEDSAVYLCASSPGTGLNTGELFFGEGSRLTVL.

CDR3 region: CAISESAGGRTSHEQYV. CDR3 nucleotides: TGTGCCATCAGTGAGTCAGCCGGCGGGAGGACCTCCCACGAGCAGTACGTC. This chain joins TRBV10-3 and TRBJ2-7; TRBD2 agrees at 8 bases. There are 17 residues in the CDR3. Germline-derived CDR1 and CDR2 are ENHRY and SYGVKD.

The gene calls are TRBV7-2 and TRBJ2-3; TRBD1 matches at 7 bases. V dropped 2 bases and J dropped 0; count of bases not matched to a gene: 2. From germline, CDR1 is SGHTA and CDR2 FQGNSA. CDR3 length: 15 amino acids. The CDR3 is CASSLRGQSTDTQYF. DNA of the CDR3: TGTGCCAGCAGCTTAAGGGGGCAGAGCACAGATACGCAGTATTTT.

CDR3 region: CASSPVTGHADTQYF. The CDR3 DNA is TGTGCCAGCTCACCAGTGACAGGGCACGCAGATACGCAGTATTTT. The rearrangement joins TRBV18 to TRBJ2-3; 7 nucleotides line up with TRBD1. The length of the CDR3 is 15 residues. V was pared by 2 bases and J by 4 bases, with 6 bases of the junction left unmatched. Germline values: CDR1 KGHSH, CDR2 LQKENI.

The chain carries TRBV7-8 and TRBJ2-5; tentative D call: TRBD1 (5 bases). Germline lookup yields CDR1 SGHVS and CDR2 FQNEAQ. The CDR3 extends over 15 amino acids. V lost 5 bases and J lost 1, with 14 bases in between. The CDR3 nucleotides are TGTGCCAGCAGCGCTTTACAGGTGTCCCAAGAGACCCAGTACTTC. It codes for CASSALQVSQETQYF.

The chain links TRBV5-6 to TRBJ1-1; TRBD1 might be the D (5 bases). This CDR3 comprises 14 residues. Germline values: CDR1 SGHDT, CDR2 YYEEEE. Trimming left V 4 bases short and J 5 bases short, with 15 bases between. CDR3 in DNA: TGTGCCAGCAGCCAGCAGGGAATCGGAACTGAAGCTTTCTTT. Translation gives CASSQQGIGTEAFF.

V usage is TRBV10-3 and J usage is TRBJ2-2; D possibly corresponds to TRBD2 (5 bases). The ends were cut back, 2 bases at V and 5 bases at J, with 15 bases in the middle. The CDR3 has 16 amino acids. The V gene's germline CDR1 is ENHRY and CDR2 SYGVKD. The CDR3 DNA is TGTGCCATCAGTGAGAGAGGGTTGGGAGAAACCGGGGAGCTGTTTTTT. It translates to CAISERGLGETGELFF.

The CDR3, as DNA: TGTGCCAGCAGCAATAACTATGGCTACACCTTC. It encodes CASSNNYGYTF. The rearrangement links TRBV6-5 to TRBJ1-2; D is uncertain. The CDR3 is 11 residues long. Germline-derived CDR1 and CDR2 are MNHEY and SVGAGI. Trimming left V 6 bases short and J 1 base short, with 3 bases between.

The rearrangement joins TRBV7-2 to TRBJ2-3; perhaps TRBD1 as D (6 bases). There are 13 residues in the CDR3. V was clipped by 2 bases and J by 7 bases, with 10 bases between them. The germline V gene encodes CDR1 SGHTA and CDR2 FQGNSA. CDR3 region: CASSLTGRNTQYF. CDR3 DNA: TGTGCCAGCAGCTTAACAGGGCGGAATACGCAGTATTTT.

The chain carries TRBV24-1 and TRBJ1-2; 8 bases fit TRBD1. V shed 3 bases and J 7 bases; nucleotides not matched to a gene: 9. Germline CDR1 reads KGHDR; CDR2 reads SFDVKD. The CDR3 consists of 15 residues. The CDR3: CATSDASGQGGGYTF. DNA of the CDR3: TGTGCCACCAGTGATGCCTCTGGACAGGGCGGTGGCTACACCTTC.

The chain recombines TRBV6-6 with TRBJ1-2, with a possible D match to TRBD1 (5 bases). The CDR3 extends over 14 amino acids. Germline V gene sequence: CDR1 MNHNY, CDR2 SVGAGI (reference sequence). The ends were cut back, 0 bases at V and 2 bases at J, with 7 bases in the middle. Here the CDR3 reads CASSYSRGNYGYTF. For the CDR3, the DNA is TGTGCCAGCAGTTACTCCCGGGGGAACTATGGCTACACCTTC.

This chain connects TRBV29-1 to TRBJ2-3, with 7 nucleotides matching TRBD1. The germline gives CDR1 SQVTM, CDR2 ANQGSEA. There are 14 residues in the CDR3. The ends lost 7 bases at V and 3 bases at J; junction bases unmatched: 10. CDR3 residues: CSATRDSWTDTQYF. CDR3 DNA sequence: TGCAGCGCAACTAGGGACAGTTGGACAGATACGCAGTATTTT.

CDR3 bases: TGTGCCAGCAGTCGGGACAGTGAAGAGACCCAGTACTTC. The encoded protein is CASSRDSEETQYF. The chain joins TRBV12-3 or TRBV12-4 to TRBJ2-5; 7 bases fit TRBD1. V dropped 5 bases and J dropped 3; count of bases not matched to a gene: 3. The length of the CDR3 is 13 residues.

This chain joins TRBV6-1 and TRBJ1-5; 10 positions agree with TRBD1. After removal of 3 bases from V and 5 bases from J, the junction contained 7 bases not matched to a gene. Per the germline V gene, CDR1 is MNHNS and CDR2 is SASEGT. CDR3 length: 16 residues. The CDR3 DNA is TGTGCCAGCAGTGACCTCCCTGGACAGGGGGATCAGCCCCAGCATTTT. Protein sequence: CASSDLPGQGDQPQHF.

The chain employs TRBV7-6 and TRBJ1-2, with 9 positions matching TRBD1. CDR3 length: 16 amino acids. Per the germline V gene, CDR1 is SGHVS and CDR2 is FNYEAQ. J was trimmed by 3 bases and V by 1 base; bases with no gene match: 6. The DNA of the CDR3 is TGTGCCAGCAGCTTAGGGACGACAGGGGGGGACTATGGCTACACCTTC. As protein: CASSLGTTGGDYGYTF.

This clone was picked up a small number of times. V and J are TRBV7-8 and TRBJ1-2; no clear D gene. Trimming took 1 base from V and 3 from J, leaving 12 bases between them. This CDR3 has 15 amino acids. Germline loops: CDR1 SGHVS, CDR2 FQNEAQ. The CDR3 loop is CASSLGVAGDYGYTF. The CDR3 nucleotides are TGTGCCAGCAGCTTAGGAGTGGCAGGCGACTATGGCTACACCTTC.

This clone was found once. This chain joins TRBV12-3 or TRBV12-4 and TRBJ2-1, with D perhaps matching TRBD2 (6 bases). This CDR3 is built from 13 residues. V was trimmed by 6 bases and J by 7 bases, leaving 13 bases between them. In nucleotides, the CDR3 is TGTGCCAGCAGAAAAGGAGGGAGGAATGAGCAGTTCTTC. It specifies CASRKGGRNEQFF.

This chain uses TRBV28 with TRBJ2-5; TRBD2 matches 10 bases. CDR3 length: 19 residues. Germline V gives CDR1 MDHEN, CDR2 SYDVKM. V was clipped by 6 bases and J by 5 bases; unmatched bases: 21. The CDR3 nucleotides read TGTGCCAGCAGCACTGCCGCGGCTAGCGGGGGCCCGCAGGGGGAGACCCAGTACTTC. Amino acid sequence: CASSTAAASGGPQGETQYF.

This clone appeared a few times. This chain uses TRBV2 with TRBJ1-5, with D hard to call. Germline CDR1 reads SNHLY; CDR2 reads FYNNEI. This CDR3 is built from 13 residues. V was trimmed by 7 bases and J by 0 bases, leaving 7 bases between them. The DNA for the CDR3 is TGTGCCAGCAAGCTGTATAGCAATCAGCCCCAGCATTTT. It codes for CASKLYSNQPQHF.

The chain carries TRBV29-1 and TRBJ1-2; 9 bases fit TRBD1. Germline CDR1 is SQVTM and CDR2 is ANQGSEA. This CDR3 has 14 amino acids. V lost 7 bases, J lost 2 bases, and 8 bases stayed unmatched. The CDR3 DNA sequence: TGCAGCGGATTCGCCGGACAGGGGAACTATGGCTACACCTTC. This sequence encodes CSGFAGQGNYGYTF.